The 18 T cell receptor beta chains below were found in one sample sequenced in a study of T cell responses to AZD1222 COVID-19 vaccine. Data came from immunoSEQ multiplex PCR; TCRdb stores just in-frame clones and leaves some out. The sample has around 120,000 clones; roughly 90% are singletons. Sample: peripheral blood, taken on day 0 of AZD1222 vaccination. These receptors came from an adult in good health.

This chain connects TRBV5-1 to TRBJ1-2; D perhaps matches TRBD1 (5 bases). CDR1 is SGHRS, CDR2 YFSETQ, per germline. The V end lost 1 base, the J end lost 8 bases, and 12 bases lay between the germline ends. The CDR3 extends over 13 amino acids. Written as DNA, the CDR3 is TGCGCCAGCAGCTTGAGGAGGGGCGGCGGCTACACCTTC. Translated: CASSLRRGGGYTF.

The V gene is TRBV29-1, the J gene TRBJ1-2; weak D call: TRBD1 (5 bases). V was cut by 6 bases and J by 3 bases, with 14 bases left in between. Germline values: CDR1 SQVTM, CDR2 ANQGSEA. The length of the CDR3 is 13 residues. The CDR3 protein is CSVLIGADYGYTF. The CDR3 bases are TGCAGCGTCCTCATAGGGGCAGACTATGGCTACACCTTC.

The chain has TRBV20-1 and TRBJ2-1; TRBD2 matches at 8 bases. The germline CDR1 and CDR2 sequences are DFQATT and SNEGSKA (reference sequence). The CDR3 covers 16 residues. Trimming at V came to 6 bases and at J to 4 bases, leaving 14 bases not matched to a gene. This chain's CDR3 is CSASKLSGSTYNEQFF. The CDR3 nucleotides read TGCAGTGCCAGTAAATTGAGCGGGAGCACTTACAATGAGCAGTTCTTC.

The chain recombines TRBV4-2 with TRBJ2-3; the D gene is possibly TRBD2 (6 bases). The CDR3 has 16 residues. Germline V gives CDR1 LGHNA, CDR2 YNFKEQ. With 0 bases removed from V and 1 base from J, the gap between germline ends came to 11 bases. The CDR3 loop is CASSQDLASGTDTQYF. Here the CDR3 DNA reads TGTGCCAGCAGCCAAGACTTGGCTAGCGGCACAGATACGCAGTATTTT.

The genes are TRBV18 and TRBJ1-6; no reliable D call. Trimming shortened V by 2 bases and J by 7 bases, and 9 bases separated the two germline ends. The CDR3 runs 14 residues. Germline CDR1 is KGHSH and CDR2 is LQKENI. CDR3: CASSPGFGNSPLHF. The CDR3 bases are TGTGCCAGCTCACCAGGTTTTGGAAATTCACCCCTCCACTTT.

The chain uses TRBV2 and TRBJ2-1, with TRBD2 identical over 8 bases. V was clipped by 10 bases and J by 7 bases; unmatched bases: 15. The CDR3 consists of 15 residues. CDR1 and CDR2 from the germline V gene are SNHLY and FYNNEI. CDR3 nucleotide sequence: TGTGCCACCCAGACTGGGTTGGCTAGCGGGAATGAGCAGTTCTTC. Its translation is CATQTGLASGNEQFF.

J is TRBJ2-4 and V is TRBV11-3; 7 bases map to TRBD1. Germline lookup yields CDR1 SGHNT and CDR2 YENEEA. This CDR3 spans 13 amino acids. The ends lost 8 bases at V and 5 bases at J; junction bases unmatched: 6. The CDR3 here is CASSLDRENIQYF. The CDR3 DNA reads TGTGCCAGCTCCTTAGACAGGGAAAACATTCAGTACTTC.

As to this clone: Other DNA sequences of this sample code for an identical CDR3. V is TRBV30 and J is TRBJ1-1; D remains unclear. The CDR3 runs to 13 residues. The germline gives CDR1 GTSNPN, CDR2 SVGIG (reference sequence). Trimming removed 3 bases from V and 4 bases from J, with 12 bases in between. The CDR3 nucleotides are TGTGCCTGGAGCGTTACTAGGGCCACTGAAGCTTTCTTT. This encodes CAWSVTRATEAFF. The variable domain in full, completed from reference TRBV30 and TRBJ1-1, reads SQTIHQWPATLVQPVGSPLSLECTVEGTSNPNLYWYRQAAGRGLQLLFYSVGIGQISSEVPQNLSASRPQDRQFILSSKKLLLSDSGFYLCAWSVTRATEAFFGQGTRLTVV.

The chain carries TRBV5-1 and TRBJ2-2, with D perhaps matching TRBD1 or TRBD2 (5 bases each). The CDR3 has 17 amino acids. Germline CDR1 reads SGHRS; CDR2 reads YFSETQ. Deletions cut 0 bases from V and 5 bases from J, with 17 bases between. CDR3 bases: TGCGCCAGCAGCTTGGATGTGGGACGACTGTTAACCGGGGAGCTGTTTTTT. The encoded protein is CASSLDVGRLLTGELFF.

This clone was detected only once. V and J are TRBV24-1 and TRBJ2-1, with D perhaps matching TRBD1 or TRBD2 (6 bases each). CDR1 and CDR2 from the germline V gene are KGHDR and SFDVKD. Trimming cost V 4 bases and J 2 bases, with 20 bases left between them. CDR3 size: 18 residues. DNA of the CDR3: TGTGCCACCAGTGACCAAGACGCGGGACATCTTACCTACAATGAGCAGTTCTTC. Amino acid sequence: CATSDQDAGHLTYNEQFF.

Here the CDR3 reads CASSTTGAYSNQPQHF. The CDR3 DNA sequence: TGTGCCAGTAGTACAACAGGGGCATATAGCAATCAGCCCCAGCATTTT. J is TRBJ1-5 and V is TRBV19; 7 bases align to TRBD1. The CDR3 sequence is 16 residues long. Germline CDR1 reads LNHDA; CDR2 reads SQIVND (reference sequence). Losses at the gene ends were 4 bases for V and 0 bases for J; bases not matched to a gene: 6. Drawing the rest from reference TRBV19 and TRBJ1-5, the complete variable domain is DGGITQSPKYLFRKEGQNVTLSCEQNLNHDAMYWYRQDPGQGLRLIYYSQIVNDFQKGDIAEGYSVSREKKESFPLTVTSAQKNPTAFYLCASSTTGAYSNQPQHFGDGTRLSIL.

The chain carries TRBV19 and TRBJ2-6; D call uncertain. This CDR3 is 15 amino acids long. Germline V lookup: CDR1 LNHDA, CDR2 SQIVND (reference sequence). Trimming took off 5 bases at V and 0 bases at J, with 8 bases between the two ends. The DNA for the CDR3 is TGTGCCAGTAGTCCTGGTACCTCTGGGGCCAACGTCCTGACTTTC. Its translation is CASSPGTSGANVLTF.

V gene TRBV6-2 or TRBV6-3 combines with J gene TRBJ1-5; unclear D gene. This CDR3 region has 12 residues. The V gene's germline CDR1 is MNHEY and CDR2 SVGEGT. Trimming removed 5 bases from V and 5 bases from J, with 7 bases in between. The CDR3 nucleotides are TGTGCCAGCAGTCGACGAGATCAGCCCCAGCATTTT. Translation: CASSRRDQPQHF.

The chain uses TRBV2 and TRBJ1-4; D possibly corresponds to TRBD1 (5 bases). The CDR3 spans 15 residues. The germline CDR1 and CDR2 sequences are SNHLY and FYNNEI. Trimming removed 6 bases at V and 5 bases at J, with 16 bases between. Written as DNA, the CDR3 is TGTGCCAGCAGACCCTTAGGGACGGGGAATGAAAAACTGTTTTTT. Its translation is CASRPLGTGNEKLFF.

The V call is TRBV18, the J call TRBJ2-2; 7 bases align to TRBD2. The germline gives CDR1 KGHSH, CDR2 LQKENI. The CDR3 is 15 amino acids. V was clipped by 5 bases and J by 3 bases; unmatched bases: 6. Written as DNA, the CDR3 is TGTGCCAGCTCATCGACTAGCTCCCACACCGGGGAGCTGTTTTTT. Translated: CASSSTSSHTGELFF.

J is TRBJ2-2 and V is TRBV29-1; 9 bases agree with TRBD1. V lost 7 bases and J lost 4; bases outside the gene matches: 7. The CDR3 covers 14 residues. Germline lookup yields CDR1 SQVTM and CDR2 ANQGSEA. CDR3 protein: CSAKWDRVTGELFF. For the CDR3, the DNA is TGCAGCGCAAAATGGGACAGGGTCACCGGGGAGCTGTTTTTT.

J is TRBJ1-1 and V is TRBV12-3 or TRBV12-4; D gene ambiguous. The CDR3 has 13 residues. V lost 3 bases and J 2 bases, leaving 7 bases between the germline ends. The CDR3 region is CASSFRGNTEAFF. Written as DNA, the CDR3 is TGTGCCAGCAGTTTTCGCGGCAACACTGAAGCTTTCTTT.

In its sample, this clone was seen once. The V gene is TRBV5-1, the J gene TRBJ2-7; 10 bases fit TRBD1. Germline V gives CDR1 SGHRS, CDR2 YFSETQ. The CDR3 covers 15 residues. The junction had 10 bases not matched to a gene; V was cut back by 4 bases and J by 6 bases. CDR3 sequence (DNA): TGCGCCAGCAGCACCACCGGGACAGGGGCCCCCGAGCAGTACTTC. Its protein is CASSTTGTGAPEQYF.